A selection of T cell receptor beta chains follows, all from one sample in a study of T cells in localized non-small cell lung cancer. TCRdb's table, derived via immunoSEQ multiplex PCR, lists solely in-frame clones and lacks some. The data show tens of thousands of clones, roughly 86% seen once. Sample: peripheral blood, taken before any cancer treatment. The receptors stem from a female donor at least 60 years old with stage I lung adenocarcinoma. Both conserved end residues are part of each CDR3. D genes are given only for firm matches.

d_gene	j_gene	v_gene	CDR3aa	CDR3nt
NA	TRBJ1-1	TRBV6-1	CASRVRLLNTEAFF	TGTGCCAGCAGGGTTCGACTCTTGAACACTGAAGCTTTCTTT
TRBD2	TRBJ2-7	TRBV20-1	CSARRGNEQYF	TGCAGTGCTAGGCGGGGGAACGAGCAGTACTTC
NA	TRBJ1-3	TRBV10-1	CASSEPQGRGVSGNTIYF	TGCGCCAGCAGTGAGCCACAAGGGAGAGGTGTCTCTGGAAACACCATATATTTT
NA	TRBJ2-1	TRBV10-2	CASNPGTTASEQFF	TGCGCCAGCAACCCCGGGACAACAGCTAGTGAGCAGTTCTTC
NA	TRBJ2-1	TRBV15	CATSRDRGGLSSYNEQFF	TGTGCCACCAGCAGAGACAGGGGAGGCCTTAGCTCCTACAATGAGCAGTTCTTC
TRBD2	TRBJ2-5	TRBV5-1	CASSLAGSGRELLIETQYF	TGCGCCAGCAGCTTGGCTGGTAGCGGGAGGGAATTGTTAATCGAGACCCAGTACTTC
TRBD1	TRBJ1-6	TRBV6-6	CASSLQGAPDSPLHF	TGTGCCAGCAGTTTACAGGGGGCTCCGGATTCACCCCTCCACTTT
TRBD2	TRBJ2-2	TRBV9	CASSAQLSSGKSGELFF	TGTGCCAGCAGCGCTCAACTTTCTAGCGGGAAGTCCGGGGAGCTGTTTTTT
TRBD1	TRBJ2-1	TRBV6-1	CASERWGQGGDEQFF	TGTGCCAGCGAAAGGTGGGGACAGGGGGGAGATGAGCAGTTCTTC
NA	TRBJ2-1	TRBV11-2	CASSIVRTAHNEQFF	TGTGCCAGCAGCATTGTTCGGACAGCCCACAATGAGCAGTTCTTC
TRBD1	TRBJ2-7	TRBV9	CASSVSTGVGEQYF	TGTGCCAGCAGCGTATCAACAGGGGTTGGAGAGCAGTACTTC
TRBD1	TRBJ2-3	TRBV5-4	CASSLLGGPDTQYF	TGTGCCAGCAGCTTATTAGGGGGCCCAGATACGCAGTATTTT
NA	TRBJ2-2	TRBV2	CASKSDTGELFF	TGTGCCAGCAAATCGGACACCGGGGAGCTGTTTTTT
NA	TRBJ1-2	TRBV5-1	CASSEGPASAFYTF	TGCGCCAGCAGTGAGGGTCCAGCCAGTGCTTTCTACACCTTC
NA	TRBJ1-5	TRBV2	CASSPTGGRQPQHF	TGTGCCAGCAGTCCAACCGGCGGCAGGCAGCCCCAGCATTTT
NA	TRBJ1-1	TRBV9	CASSVLQEMNTEAFF	TGTGCCAGCAGCGTCCTACAGGAGATGAACACTGAAGCTTTCTTT
TRBD1	TRBJ1-1	TRBV4-2	CASSQGDSYTEAFF	TGTGCCAGCAGCCAGGGGGACAGTTACACTGAAGCTTTCTTT
TRBD1	TRBJ1-3	TRBV19	CASSVQQGLYGNTIYF	TGTGCCAGTAGTGTACAACAGGGGTTGTATGGAAACACCATATATTTT